This T cell receptor beta chain was sequenced in a study of T cells after yellow fever vaccination. Whole-study results and caveats: Most clones from primary vaccination resurfaced after the booster (approximately 97% CD4, over 75% CD8). A faster peak, day 5 versus 15, was reached by the weaker secondary response.

Points on this clonotype: What it binds is unknown.

The TCR cDNA carried a universal primer site and UMIs from 5'RACE template switching. TCRdb processed the 5' RACE reads anew with MiXCR; each CDR3 protein has one entry. Of just under 600,000 distinct CDR3 sequences listed, 13% are singletons. This CDR3 comprises 16 residues. The V and J ends lost 6 bases and 0 bases, in that order; junction bases with no gene match: 6. Germline V gene lookup returns CDR1 DFQATT and CDR2 SNEGSKA (reference sequence). This clonotype was obtained from a man under 40 who received the YFV17D yellow fever vaccine. Source: PBMCs, taken on the day of the yellow fever booster vaccination. The chain links TRBV20-1 to TRBJ2-1; 12 bases are a match to TRBD2. The CDR3 DNA reads TGCAGTGCCCCCGGACTAGCGGGAAGCTCCTACAATGAGCAGTTCTTC. This codes for CSAPGLAGSSYNEQFF.